The rows below give T cell receptor beta chains drawn from one sample of a study of radiotherapy plus CTLA-4 blockade in lung cancer. The repertoire was sequenced with immunoSEQ multiplex PCR; TCRdb's copy has only in-frame clones and lacks some. Among under 100,000 clones listed, around 86% were seen once. The sequencing used peripheral blood, collected from a patient treated with radiotherapy plus ipilimumab. The origin of the receptors is a human donor with non-small cell lung cancer that progressed on radiotherapy plus ipilimumab. The CDR3 runs from the conserved cysteine through the conserved F or W. A D gene is named only where the DNA matches it firmly. Expanded clones get a size class; other rows say once, few or many, or leave the size out.

CDR3,DNA,D,V,size,J
CASLSSGNTIYF,TGTGCCAGCTTGAGCTCTGGAAACACCATATATTTT,NA,TRBV6-6,NA,TRBJ1-3
CASSPLGRQGTGELFF,TGTGCCAGCAGCCCGTTAGGAAGACAGGGCACCGGGGAGCTGTTTTTT,TRBD1,TRBV27,NA,TRBJ2-2
CAWSEEGVNEQYF,TGTGCCTGGAGTGAGGAGGGAGTCAACGAGCAGTACTTC,NA,TRBV30,NA,TRBJ2-7
CAAGTSESPSHYNEQFF,TGTGCCGCAGGGACTAGCGAGTCCCCATCCCATTACAATGAGCAGTTCTTC,TRBD2,TRBV5-4,NA,TRBJ2-1
CASSQVTRTGLVANTEAFF,TGCGCCAGCAGCCAAGTAACCCGAACAGGGCTTGTGGCGAACACTGAAGCTTTCTTT,NA,TRBV4-1,once,TRBJ1-1
CASSSLAGAYNEQFF,TGCGCCAGCAGCTCACTAGCGGGAGCCTACAATGAGCAGTTCTTC,TRBD2,TRBV5-1,NA,TRBJ2-1
CASSGNSYGYTF,TGTGCCAGCAGTGGGAACTCCTATGGCTACACCTTC,NA,TRBV27,NA,TRBJ1-2
CASRGPGLAGDEQFF,TGTGCCAGCAGGGGGCCGGGACTAGCGGGAGATGAGCAGTTCTTC,TRBD2,TRBV7-2,NA,TRBJ2-1
CASSQGTSGRAGELFF,TGTGCCAGCAGCCAAGGGACTAGCGGGAGGGCCGGGGAGCTGTTTTTT,TRBD2,TRBV4-2,once,TRBJ2-2
CAWSEGSYGYTF,TGTGCCTGGAGTGAGGGGAGCTATGGCTACACCTTC,NA,TRBV30,NA,TRBJ1-2
CASSLLGGDEAFF,TGTGCCAGCAGCTTGTTAGGGGGGGATGAAGCTTTCTTT,NA,TRBV5-6,NA,TRBJ1-1
CASAGQGETEAFF,TGTGCCAGCGCCGGACAGGGTGAAACTGAAGCTTTCTTT,TRBD1,TRBV6-5,NA,TRBJ1-1
CASSSAGVNEQFF,TGTGCCAGCAGCTCGGCGGGGGTAAATGAGCAGTTCTTC,TRBD2,TRBV7-2,NA,TRBJ2-1
CAISSDRGMGELFF,TGTGCCATCAGCTCCGACAGGGGTATGGGGGAGCTGTTTTTT,TRBD1,TRBV10-3,few,TRBJ2-2
CASSPSGGARTEQYF,TGTGCCAGCAGCCCTAGCGGGGGGGCTCGTACCGAGCAGTACTTC,TRBD2,TRBV9,few,TRBJ2-7
CASSLERNYEQYF,TGTGCCAGCAGCTTAGAACGAAACTACGAGCAGTACTTC,NA,TRBV7-2,NA,TRBJ2-7
CASSLGTSGSYTGELFF,TGTGCCAGCAGCTTAGGGACTAGCGGGAGTTATACCGGGGAGCTGTTTTTT,TRBD2,TRBV7-9,NA,TRBJ2-2
CASSLNRVGTDTQYF,TGTGCCAGCAGCTTAAACAGGGTGGGCACAGATACGCAGTATTTT,NA,TRBV7-9,NA,TRBJ2-3
CASSGGQTQADEQYF,TGTGCCAGCAGTGGAGGACAGACACAAGCGGACGAGCAGTACTTC,NA,TRBV6-1,NA,TRBJ2-7
CASSRTGYDGYTF,TGTGCCAGCAGCCGTACAGGGTACGATGGCTACACCTTC,NA,TRBV27,NA,TRBJ1-2
CASSSTLGSGTGHEKLFF,TGTGCCAGCAGCTCTACACTCGGTTCCGGGACAGGTCATGAAAAACTGTTTTTT,TRBD1,TRBV11-2,NA,TRBJ1-4
CASSTSARRMQVYEQYF,TGTGCCAGTAGTACGTCCGCCAGGCGGATGCAGGTCTACGAGCAGTACTTC,NA,TRBV19,NA,TRBJ2-7
CASSLIPWQGFSYNEQFF,TGTGCCAGCAGTCTAATCCCCTGGCAGGGCTTTTCCTACAATGAGCAGTTCTTC,NA,TRBV27,NA,TRBJ2-1
CASSRKGTANLYGYTF,TGTGCCAGCAGCCGCAAAGGGACAGCAAACCTCTATGGCTACACCTTC,TRBD1,TRBV5-4,NA,TRBJ1-2
CASSPAVFLEQFF,TGTGCCAGCAGCCCCGCGGTGTTCTTAGAGCAGTTCTTC,NA,TRBV7-2,NA,TRBJ2-1
CASSLEVGVAFF,TGTGCCAGCAGCTTGGAGGTTGGGGTCGCTTTCTTT,NA,TRBV7-2,NA,TRBJ1-1
CASKTGFDTEAFF,TGCGCCAGCAAGACAGGGTTCGACACTGAAGCTTTCTTT,TRBD1,TRBV5-1,NA,TRBJ1-1
CASSSWDNSPLHF,TGTGCCAGCAGCTCGTGGGATAATTCACCCCTCCACTTT,NA,TRBV7-6,NA,TRBJ1-6
CATSKISGFVYNEQFF,TGTGCCACCAGCAAAATAAGCGGGTTTGTCTACAATGAGCAGTTCTTC,NA,TRBV15,NA,TRBJ2-1
CASSVGQANVLTF,TGTGCCAGCAGCGTAGGCCAGGCCAACGTCCTGACTTTC,NA,TRBV9,NA,TRBJ2-6
CASSVRQGDTGELFF,TGTGCCAGCAGCGTCAGACAGGGGGACACCGGGGAGCTGTTTTTT,TRBD1,TRBV11-2,NA,TRBJ2-2
CASSKLSAVFMNTEAFF,TGTGCCAGCAGCAAATTGAGTGCAGTTTTCATGAACACTGAAGCTTTCTTT,NA,TRBV5-6,few,TRBJ1-1
CATQQVGDSYEQYF,TGTGCCACTCAACAGGTGGGGGACTCCTACGAGCAGTACTTC,NA,TRBV19,NA,TRBJ2-7
CASSISGGAQYF,TGTGCCAGTAGTATAAGCGGGGGGGCCCAGTACTTC,TRBD2,TRBV19,once,TRBJ2-5
CASSVNVIGELFF,TGTGCCAGCAGCGTTAACGTGATCGGGGAGCTGTTTTTT,NA,TRBV9,NA,TRBJ2-2
CASSEDHTGELFF,TGTGCCAGCAGTGAGGACCACACCGGGGAGCTGTTTTTT,NA,TRBV2,NA,TRBJ2-2
CASSAPGTGNGYTF,TGTGCCAGCAGCGCGCCCGGGACAGGGAATGGCTACACCTTC,TRBD1,TRBV9,NA,TRBJ1-2
CASSPKTRGPYEQYF,TGTGCCAGCAGCCCCAAGACAAGAGGACCCTACGAGCAGTACTTC,NA,TRBV7-6,NA,TRBJ2-7
CASSQALLAGTAYEQYF,TGTGCCAGCAGCCAAGCCCTCCTCGCCGGGACAGCCTACGAGCAGTACTTC,TRBD1,TRBV4-2,NA,TRBJ2-7
CASSLSSGGNTGELFF,TGTGCCAGCAGCTTAAGCAGCGGGGGAAACACCGGGGAGCTGTTTTTT,TRBD2,TRBV7-3,NA,TRBJ2-2
CASSLSGGNTIYF,TGTGCCAGCAGCTTGTCAGGTGGAAACACCATATATTTT,NA,TRBV7-2,NA,TRBJ1-3
CASSIPGTRVEQYF,TGTGCCAGCAGTATCCCCGGGACTAGAGTCGAGCAGTACTTC,TRBD2,TRBV2,NA,TRBJ2-7
CASKGLAGGSYEQYF,TGTGCCAGCAAGGGACTAGCGGGGGGGTCATACGAGCAGTACTTC,TRBD2,TRBV28,NA,TRBJ2-7
CASSLGWTYEQYF,TGTGCCAGCAGCTTAGGGTGGACTTACGAGCAGTACTTC,NA,TRBV7-2,few,TRBJ2-7
CATSRVDRSYEQYF,TGTGCCACCAGCAGGGTTGACAGGTCCTACGAGCAGTACTTC,NA,TRBV15,NA,TRBJ2-7
CASTTRGVTSNTEAFF,TGTGCCAGCACCACTAGGGGGGTCACTTCGAACACTGAAGCTTTCTTT,NA,TRBV28,NA,TRBJ1-1
CASSLAGQGTYEQYF,TGTGCCAGCAGCTTAGCCGGACAGGGCACCTACGAGCAGTACTTC,TRBD1,TRBV7-2,few,TRBJ2-7
CAWSIGRSPRLAKNIQYF,TGTGCCTGGAGTATCGGTAGGTCGCCGAGACTAGCCAAAAACATTCAGTACTTC,NA,TRBV30,NA,TRBJ2-4
CSVGDRTTNYGYTF,TGCAGCGTAGGGGACAGGACCACTAACTATGGCTACACCTTC,TRBD1,TRBV29-1,NA,TRBJ1-2
CASSYSSGGYNEQFF,TGTGCCAGCAGTTACTCTAGCGGGGGATACAATGAGCAGTTCTTC,TRBD2,TRBV6-5,NA,TRBJ2-1
CASSQEKASRGELFF,TGCGCCAGCAGCCAAGAAAAGGCTAGCAGAGGGGAGCTGTTTTTT,NA,TRBV4-3,NA,TRBJ2-2
CASSVQGNTEAFF,TGTGCCAGCAGCGTACAGGGGAACACTGAAGCTTTCTTT,NA,TRBV9,NA,TRBJ1-1
CASSNAPGNQPQHF,TGTGCCAGCAGCAACGCGCCTGGAAATCAGCCCCAGCATTTT,NA,TRBV7-9,NA,TRBJ1-5
CASSFTTEAFF,TGTGCCAGCAGCTTCACCACTGAAGCTTTCTTT,NA,TRBV7-9,NA,TRBJ1-1
CAITGLTGNTIYF,TGTGCCATAACAGGTCTTACTGGAAACACCATATATTTT,NA,TRBV7-9,NA,TRBJ1-3
CASSQDPGLDQPQHF,TGTGCCAGCAGCCAAGACCCAGGGTTGGATCAGCCCCAGCATTTT,NA,TRBV16,NA,TRBJ1-5
CANRTDRGDTDTQYF,TGCGCCAACAGGACGGACAGGGGGGACACAGATACGCAGTATTTT,TRBD1,TRBV5-1,NA,TRBJ2-3
CASTLGGLNTEAFF,TGTGCCAGCACCTTGGGTGGTTTGAACACTGAAGCTTTCTTT,NA,TRBV6-1,few,TRBJ1-1
CASSPSGGANGYTF,TGCGCCAGCAGCCCTAGCGGAGGGGCAAATGGCTACACCTTC,NA,TRBV5-1,NA,TRBJ1-2